The present TCR beta chain was sequenced within a study of siplizumab effects on memory and regulatory T cells. This table comes from immunoSEQ multiplex PCR, and its TCRdb copy is limited to in-frame clones, with some not included. In the table there are approximately 100,000 clones, around nine tenths of which are singletons. Study observations and caveats: Naive T cells appeared more diverse than memory cells and seemed to be major alloresponse contributors.

Comments on this clone: Its target is unknown.

CDR3 size: 14 residues. V was clipped by 0 bases and J by 4 bases, with 8 bases between them. Germline CDR1 is SGHVS and CDR2 is FQNEAQ. This sequence joins TRBV7-8 and TRBJ2-3, with D perhaps matching TRBD2 (5 bases). This TCR derives from a human donor in good health. Sequenced material: non-Treg CD4+ T cells sorted from blood. The CDR3 is CASSLAGEADTQYF. In DNA, the CDR3 is TGTGCCAGCAGCTTAGCGGGAGAAGCAGATACGCAGTATTTT.